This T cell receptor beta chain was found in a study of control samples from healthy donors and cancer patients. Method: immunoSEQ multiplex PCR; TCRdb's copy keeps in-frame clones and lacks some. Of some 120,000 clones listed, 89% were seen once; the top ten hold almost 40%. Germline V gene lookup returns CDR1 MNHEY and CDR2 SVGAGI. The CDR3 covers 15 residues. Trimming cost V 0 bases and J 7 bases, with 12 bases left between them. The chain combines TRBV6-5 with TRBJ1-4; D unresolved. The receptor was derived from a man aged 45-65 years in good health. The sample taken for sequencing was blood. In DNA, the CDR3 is TGTGCCAGCAGTTACTCCCCATTGGGCCTTGAAAAACTGTTTTTT. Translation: CASSYSPLGLEKLFF.